This TCR beta chain was captured in a study of cytomegalovirus exposure and HLA in healthy donors (dated by TCRdb to about 2017). In terms of the full investigation: According to an earlier analysis of 550 to 700 of the donors, about 179 million T cells yielded 117 million unique TCR beta sequences and 250 to 350 Gb of sequence data. An early release that covered about 600 HLA-typed donors contained approximately 300 gigabases of sequencing data and 85 million to 100 million unique TCR sequences. Of the 398 genotyped donors, approximately 82% fell in the genetic ancestry cluster associated with self-reported Caucasian donors. The study was designed to test whether signatures of past pathogen exposure could be identified by cataloging public T cell receptors. The T cell repertoires of several hundred subjects were profiled by immunosequencing and related to cytomegalovirus serostatus. A separate validation cohort of more than 100 different subjects was used in addition to the approximately 670-subject first cohort. The study combined high-throughput TCR immunosequencing, statistical association of individual TCRs with disease status, and machine learning to predict cytomegalovirus infection status. To study patterns of TCR occurrence, a later analysis re-analyzed previously published TCR beta repertoires from more than 550 donors and added high-resolution HLA genotyping. Rather than using new phenotypic data, the later analysis identified candidate immune exposures from TCR beta sequences and from how often those sequences occurred across donors. An earlier analysis of approximately 580 of the donors used high-throughput TCR beta sequencing to judge whether each TCR beta V gene segment behaved as functional or pseudogenic. Alongside the repertoire data, information on donor age, sex, ethnicity and CMV serostatus was compiled. In a later genetic analysis, genome-wide SNP genotypes for about 55% of the roughly 670 donors were used, and that subset was treated as a discovery cohort. All discovery cohort repertoires had been generated using a single sequencing platform. Class I and class II HLA loci were covered by the typing at four-digit resolution. Typing coverage differed by locus: A, B, C, DRB1 and DQB1 were typed in about 620-640 donors, DQA1 in about 560, DPA1 in over 600, and DPB1 in 400 to 490. Several DR-DQ haplotypes were treated as single units for association and clustering because of strong linkage in the cohort. Across some 400 genotyped donors of the cohort, an average of approximately 240,000 unique TCR beta nucleotide sequences per donor were sequenced, and roughly 20% of those sequences were non-productive. Study-wide conclusions, independent of this receptor: A further reported finding was that TCR beta sequences accurately predicted the HLA-A and HLA-B alleles for most subjects in the first cohort. In the study, about 150 TCR beta chains were listed as associated with cytomegalovirus. In vitro tests confirmed that a few of the cytomegalovirus-associated TCR beta chains recognize cytomegalovirus antigens. In a later genetic analysis, fewer N-insertions in productive TCRs were reported among donors in an Asian-associated ancestry cluster than the roughly 700-donor mean. In a later analysis, HLA-associated TCR beta chains showed more clonal expansion and lower generation probabilities than non-associated chains that were equally common. Some IMGT-functional V segments, including TRBV6-2 and TRBV6-3, could not be distinguished by the 87-base-pair reads and were therefore excluded. Cytomegalovirus status was reported to be diagnosed by the classifier with high specificity and sensitivity in both the original and validation cohorts. This cohort had only TCR beta chains sequenced, and the lack of alpha or paired-chain data limited which features could be detected. Because counts were too low, more than 15 rarely observed V segments, including chromosome 9 orphons, were left out of the earlier analysis of 500 to 750 of the donors. An association between a missense DCLRE1C variant and V-gene and J-gene trimming of TCR beta chains was found in a later genetic analysis and replicated in an independent cohort. Presence/absence analyses assumed roughly uniform sequencing depth across donors, an assumption that may not hold. Most TCR sequences were seen in very few donors, while some public TCRs were found in many individuals. Immune exposure information for the cohort was limited to CMV serostatus. Because HLA typing was missing for some donors at each locus, association tests included only the typed subset. In a later analysis, several top co-occurrence clusters were reported to appear linked to parvovirus B19, influenza, CMV and Epstein-Barr virus. Correlated functional status among segregating V segments might reflect linkage disequilibrium, but an unknown experimental factor could not be ruled out. In a later analysis, TCR association rates were found to vary across HLA loci, with the most associated TCRs seen for DRB1 alleles and the fewest for HLA-C alleles. According to a later analysis, most CMV-associated TCR beta chains appeared to be HLA-restricted, and the HLA associations seemed to be driven largely by CMV exposure. Broadly in line with IMGT annotations, most TCR beta V segments showed up in productive rearrangements about 90% or about 30% of the time in an earlier analysis of around 600 of the donors. Assigning TCR associations to individual alleles was difficult when HLA alleles, especially DR and DQ, strongly co-occurred. In a later analysis, 16,951 TCR beta sequences were associated with specific HLA alleles at a false discovery rate of 0.05. A cluster of highly shared sequence variants was judged likely to be a technical artifact of the sequencing pipeline. It was suggested by the authors that the approach could potentially be generalized to other disease states and immunological phenotypes.

Library method: the immunoSEQ multiplex PCR assay. For the multiplex PCR, a mixture combining 60 forward primers for TCR Vbeta segments and 13 reverse primers for TCR Jbeta segments was used. The CDR3 region of rearranged TCR beta genes was amplified from genomic DNA by a multiplex PCR assay. The amplified TCR beta libraries were sequenced on the Illumina HiSeq System as 87-base-pair reads. Regarding the original processing steps: A later analysis counted some 80 million unique TCR beta chains across the 700 or so repertoires, and 10 million to 11 million of these chains were shared by at least two donors. A nearest-neighbor algorithm error-corrected the raw reads and collapsed the reads into unique sequences, merging closely related sequences to remove PCR and sequencing errors. V, D and J gene segments were assigned by aligning CDR3 sequences to IMGT reference sequences. For a sequence to be retained, a match of at least six nucleotides was required to both a V gene segment and a J gene segment. A rearrangement counted as productive if the CDR3 had no stop codons and remained in frame with V and J, and every other rearrangement counted as non-productive. Following IMGT convention, CDR3 was defined as the stretch from the second conserved V-encoded cysteine up to the conserved J-encoded phenylalanine. The earlier analysis of 587 of the donors excluded sequences that lacked an unambiguous match to a single V gene segment. In an earlier analysis of several hundred of the donors, a V segment was called functional when productive rearrangements were above 56.7%, and segregating when the standard deviation between donors exceeded 5%. To diagnose cytomegalovirus status from the catalog of TCR beta chain sequences, a statistical classification framework was built. In a later analysis, TCR nucleotide sequences were compared against IMGT/GENE-DB human TR gene sequences so that V and J genes could be assigned. In a later analysis, CDR3 sequences and most-parsimonious VDJ recombination scenarios were assigned using the TCRdist pipeline. In a later analysis, each TCR beta chain was defined by its CDR3 amino acid sequence together with its V-gene family, and reads lacking a unique V-gene family were excluded. As a way to deal with suspected cross-contamination and a sequencing artifact, a later analysis dropped 450 to 600 nucleotide sequences that were highly shared and had low generation probability. In a later analysis, a clonal expansion index was calculated for each public chain from normalized within-repertoire ranks of inferred template counts. Generation probabilities in a later analysis came from a VDJ recombination model fitted to out-of-frame rearrangements, and those results were checked against IGoR. In a later analysis, hypergeometric tests were used to score TCR-TCR, TCR-HLA and TCR-CMV co-occurrence, with a repertoire-size bias correction applied to TCR pairs. A later analysis estimated false discovery rates by permuting HLA or CMV assignments 20 times. In a later analysis, co-occurring TCRs were grouped using DBSCAN, with TCRdist sequence similarity added in when clustering inside HLA-allele-positive subsets. Co-occurrence clustering excluded repertoires with fewer than 30,000 or more than 120,000 public chains, plus five with anomalous nucleotide sharing. Sourced from immuneACCESS, this table was stored by TCRdb with only in-frame sequences that have V and J called. A share of the clones is absent; for the studies checked, an unresolved V gene accounts for under half, and the remainder has no known explanation. V and J calls plus clone size are reproduced from that table; the DNA served to infer D and trimming. The sample includes roughly 110,000 clones, with about 70% observed a single time. Together, the top ten hold nearly 0.9% of the sample.

This clone was detected only once. No cognate antigen has been identified for it. Base qualities were left out, and no much larger clone turns up one base away. In total, 500 to 700 healthy bone marrow donors made up the cohort. Cohort members were all nominally healthy when sampled, although unrecorded immune exposures were likely present. The donor tested CMV seronegative, placing the donor among the roughly 350 seronegative members of the cohort. A peripheral blood sample was provided by each donor, and peripheral blood mononuclear cells were used for TCR beta sequencing. The Qiagen DNeasy Blood Extraction Kit was used to extract genomic DNA from the blood cell samples. From the cysteine up to the phenylalanine, the CDR3 has a length of 16 residues. Solely the CDR3 DNA is kept, with 48 bases framed from the first base. The germline V gene (reference sequence) specifies GTSNPN as CDR1 and SVGIG as CDR2. Trimming accounts for 0 bases at V and 5 bases at J, while the number of junction bases matched to no gene is 11.

Sequences were obtained from PBMCs. The chain is assembled from TRBV30 and TRBJ2-7; TRBD1 matches 9 bases in the middle. This TCR derives from a woman aged 30 to 39 in good health and CMV-seronegative. The DNA sequence reads TGTGCCTGGAGTGTGACAGGGGGTGCCTTTTGGAACGAGCAGTACTTC. Translated, this gives CAWSVTGGAFWNEQYF.